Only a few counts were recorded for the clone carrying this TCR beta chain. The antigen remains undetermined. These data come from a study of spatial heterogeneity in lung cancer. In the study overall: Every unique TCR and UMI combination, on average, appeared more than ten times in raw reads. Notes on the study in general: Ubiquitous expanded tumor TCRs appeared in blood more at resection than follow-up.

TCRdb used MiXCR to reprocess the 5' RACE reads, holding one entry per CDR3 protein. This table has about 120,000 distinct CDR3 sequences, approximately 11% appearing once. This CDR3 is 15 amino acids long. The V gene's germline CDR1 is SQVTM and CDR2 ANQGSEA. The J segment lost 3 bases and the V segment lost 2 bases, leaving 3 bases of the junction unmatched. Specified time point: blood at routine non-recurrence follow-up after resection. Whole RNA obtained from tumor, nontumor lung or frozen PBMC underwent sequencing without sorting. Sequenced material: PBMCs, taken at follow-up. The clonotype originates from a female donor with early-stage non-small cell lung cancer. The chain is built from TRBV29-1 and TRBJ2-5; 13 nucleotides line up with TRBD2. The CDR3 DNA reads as TGCAGCGTTGAAAAAGGGACTAGCGGGAAAGAGACCCAGTACTTC. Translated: CSVEKGTSGKETQYF.